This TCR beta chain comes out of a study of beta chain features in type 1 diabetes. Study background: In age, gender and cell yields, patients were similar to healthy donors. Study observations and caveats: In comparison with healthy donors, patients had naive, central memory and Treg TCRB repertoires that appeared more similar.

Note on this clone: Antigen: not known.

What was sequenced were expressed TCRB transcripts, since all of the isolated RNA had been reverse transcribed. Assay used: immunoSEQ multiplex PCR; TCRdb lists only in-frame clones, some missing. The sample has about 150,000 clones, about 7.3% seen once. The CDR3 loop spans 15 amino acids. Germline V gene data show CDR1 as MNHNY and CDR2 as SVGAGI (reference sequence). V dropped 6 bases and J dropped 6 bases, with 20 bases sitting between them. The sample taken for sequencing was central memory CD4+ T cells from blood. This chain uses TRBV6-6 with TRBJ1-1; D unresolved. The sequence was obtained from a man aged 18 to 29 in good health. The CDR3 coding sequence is TGTGCCAGCAGCCCCCAACCCCCCAGAATATCTGAAGCTTTCTTT. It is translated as CASSPQPPRISEAFF.